The 32 T cell receptor beta chains presented below share a single source sample, sequenced in a study of T cells in Graves' hyperthyroidism and ophthalmopathy (dated by TCRdb to between 2018 and 2021). Preparation of the library involved multiplex PCR. Sequencing instrument: Illumina HiSeq 2000. TCR beta CDR3 regions were amplified from RNA transcripts. For the first round of RT-PCR on the TCR CDR3, the HTBI primer set was used together with the Qiagen OneStep RT-PCR kit. TCRdb reanalyzed the raw reads on its own, using fastp at Q25 for trimming and MiXCR for clone calling, and kept in-frame beta chains. Every entry covers one CDR3 protein and lists the most common genes and DNA from its rows. Present in this sample are around 300,000 distinct CDR3 sequences, around 15% of which were seen just once. In total, the top ten clones hold 7.9% of the sample. The sequenced sample was blood. The receptor source for this set is a woman between 35 and 50 years old with Graves' hyperthyroidism.

In this sample, this clonotype turned up a few times. The rearrangement uses TRBV3-1 and TRBJ2-7, with D unresolved. CDR1 LGHDT and CDR2 YNNKEL come from the germline V gene (reference sequence). V lost 3 bases and J lost 0, with 6 bases in between. The CDR3 is made up of 13 amino acids. The CDR3 DNA reads as TGTGCCAGCAGCCAGCCTCGCTCCTACGAGCAGTACTTC. This sequence encodes CASSQPRSYEQYF.

In this sample, this clonotype turned up many times. The CDR3 protein is CSATLTGGRTEAFF. The CDR3 nucleotides read TGCAGTGCTACCCTTACAGGGGGCAGAACTGAAGCTTTCTTT. The V gene is TRBV20-1, the J gene TRBJ1-1; 9 bases line up with TRBD1. Germline V gene lookup returns CDR1 DFQATT and CDR2 SNEGSKA (reference sequence). The CDR3 loop spans 14 amino acids. Trimming took 4 bases from V and 5 from J; bases not matched to a gene: 8.

To note about this clonotype: At one of its ends the junction is not consistent with the germline gene, which may arise from a read error. This rearrangement joins TRBV19 to TRBJ1-1; 7 bases align to TRBD1. The CDR3 extends over 14 amino acids. Germline V gene sequence: CDR1 LNHDA, CDR2 SQIVND (reference sequence). Here the CDR3 DNA reads TGTGCCAGTACGACCAGGGGGGGGGTCACTGAAGTTTTCTTT. Translated, it gives CASTTRGGVTEVFF.

The rearrangement uses TRBV5-4 and TRBJ2-5; TRBD2 might be the D (6 bases). V gave up 4 bases and J gave up 5 bases, with 21 bases separating them. CDR1 is SGHNT and CDR2 is YYREEE in the germline V gene (reference sequence). This CDR3 has 16 residues. CDR3 amino acids: CASSPPGTGGIETQYF. Here the CDR3 DNA reads TGTGCCAGCAGCCCGCCCGGGACTGGGGGGATTGAGACCCAGTACTTC.

This clonotype was seen repeatedly, ten times or more. This chain links TRBV6-4 with TRBJ1-2, with 8 bases that match TRBD1. Trimming removed 3 bases from V and 3 bases from J; junction bases left unmatched: 6. Germline CDR1 is MRHNA and CDR2 is SNTAGT. CDR3 length: 15 residues. For the CDR3, the DNA is TGTGCCAGCAGTGAAGACAGGGGAAACCACTATGGCTACACCTTC. It yields the protein CASSEDRGNHYGYTF.

At least ten counts were recorded for this clonotype. The chain employs TRBV24-1 and TRBJ1-2, with TRBD1 as a possible D gene (5 bases). This CDR3 has 15 amino acids. Germline loops: CDR1 KGHDR, CDR2 SFDVKD. Trimming removed 6 bases from V and 5 bases from J, with 18 bases in between. The CDR3 here is CATSHPTGHAYGYTF. CDR3 nucleotide sequence: TGTGCCACCAGTCATCCGACCGGACACGCTTATGGCTACACCTTC.

This clonotype has ten or more counts. The rearrangement uses TRBV11-2 and TRBJ1-2, with 9 nucleotides matching TRBD1. The V gene end was trimmed by 4 bases and the J gene end by 8 bases; junction bases not matched to a gene: 5. The CDR3 has 13 amino acids. Germline V gene lookup returns CDR1 SGHAT and CDR2 FQNNGV. DNA of the CDR3: TGTGCCAGCAGCTGGACAGGGGTCCGGGGCTACACCTTC. Translated, it gives CASSWTGVRGYTF.

Ten or more counts support this clonotype. This chain uses TRBV20-1 with TRBJ2-7; D gene ambiguous. V was shortened by 4 bases and J by 7 bases, with 20 bases between the two germline ends. Germline V gene sequence: CDR1 DFQATT, CDR2 SNEGSKA (reference sequence). CDR3 length: 14 residues. Here the CDR3 DNA reads TGCAGTGCTACCTTCTCCTATACCCCTGGGGAGCAGTACTTC. It yields the protein CSATFSYTPGEQYF.

The chain combines TRBV7-2 with TRBJ1-1; 7 bases agree with TRBD1. The CDR3 has 13 residues. Trimming at V came to 6 bases and at J to 0 bases, leaving 1 base not matched to a gene. Germline V gene data show CDR1 as SGHTA and CDR2 as FQGNSA. The CDR3 DNA reads as TGTGCCAGCAGACAGGGGTTGAACACTGAAGCTTTCTTT. Translating it yields CASRQGLNTEAFF.

This clonotype was seen repeatedly, ten times or more. J is TRBJ2-3 and V is TRBV20-1; D is possibly TRBD2 (6 bases). The CDR3 consists of 16 residues. Germline loops: CDR1 DFQATT, CDR2 SNEGSKA (reference sequence). V was cut by 1 base and J by 5 bases, with 19 bases left in between. The CDR3 reads CSARGSRLGYGDTQYF. The CDR3 DNA follows: TGCAGTGCTAGAGGAAGTAGACTAGGTTATGGAGATACGCAGTATTTT.

In its sample, this clonotype was seen many times. V and J are TRBV7-2 and TRBJ2-7, with 8 positions matching TRBD2. Germline V gene lookup returns CDR1 SGHTA and CDR2 FQGNSA. The CDR3 consists of 14 residues. Trimming took 1 base from V and 2 from J; bases not matched to a gene: 1. CDR3 sequence reads: CASSLERGPYEQYF. For the CDR3, the DNA is TGTGCCAGCAGCTTAGAGCGGGGGCCCTACGAGCAGTACTTC.

The sample holds a few counts of this clonotype. The chain couples TRBV10-3 to TRBJ2-7, with 9 nucleotides matching TRBD1. The CDR3 has 14 residues. The germline V gene encodes CDR1 ENHRY and CDR2 SYGVKD. Losses at the gene ends were 10 bases for V and 2 bases for J; bases not matched to a gene: 9. As DNA, the CDR3 is TGTGCCAGCAGACAGGGGGGAGAGCCCTACGAGCAGTACTTC. Its protein product is CASRQGGEPYEQYF.

This clonotype was detected many times. The chain joins TRBV12-3 or TRBV12-4 to TRBJ2-5, with TRBD1 identical over 7 bases. V dropped 3 bases and J dropped 4; count of bases not matched to a gene: 5. The CDR3 has 14 residues. The DNA of the CDR3 is TGTGCCAGCAGTTTGGGGACAGTAGGAGAGACCCAGTACTTC. It encodes CASSLGTVGETQYF.

This clonotype was seen ten or more times. The chain has TRBV6-5 and TRBJ1-6; tentative D call: TRBD1 (5 bases). The CDR3 loop spans 15 amino acids. CDR1 is MNHEY, CDR2 SVGAGI, per germline. Trimming stripped 0 bases from V and 8 bases from J, with 11 bases between. As DNA, the CDR3 is TGTGCCAGCAGTTACTCAAGGGACTGGCATTCACCCCTCCACTTT. It codes for CASSYSRDWHSPLHF.

At least ten counts were recorded for this clonotype. The chain employs TRBV28 and TRBJ1-4; 7 nucleotides line up with TRBD1. Germline assignment: CDR1 MDHEN and CDR2 SYDVKM. This CDR3 spans 16 amino acids. The V and J ends lost 5 bases and 3 bases, in that order; junction bases with no gene match: 9. CDR3: CASSTAETGSNEKLFF. The DNA for the CDR3 is TGTGCCAGCAGTACCGCCGAGACAGGGTCTAATGAAAAACTGTTTTTT.

The V and J genes are TRBV19 and TRBJ2-2; D gene unclear. The V gene lost 0 bases and the J gene lost 6 bases, with 8 bases spanning the gap. In germline, CDR1 is LNHDA, CDR2 SQIVND (reference sequence). The CDR3 has 14 residues. CDR3 loop: CASSIDRTSGELFF. CDR3 coding DNA: TGTGCCAGTAGTATAGATCGGACGTCCGGGGAGCTGTTTTTT.

This clonotype was detected only a few times. The rearrangement links TRBV5-6 to TRBJ1-5, with a tentative D call TRBD1 (5 bases). The CDR3 totals 12 residues. The germline V and J ends were trimmed by 4 bases and 8 bases, with 10 bases remaining between them. Germline V gene lookup returns CDR1 SGHDT and CDR2 YYEEEE. The CDR3 loop reads CASSSWGEPQHF. The DNA for the CDR3 is TGTGCCAGCAGCAGCTGGGGGGAGCCCCAGCATTTT.

This clonotype was counted ten times or more. The V call is TRBV11-2, the J call TRBJ2-3, with TRBD2 matching over 9 bases. The trim removed 0 bases at V and 8 bases at J, leaving 12 bases unmatched. The CDR3 loop spans 17 amino acids. Germline values: CDR1 SGHAT, CDR2 FQNNGV. CDR3 coding DNA: TGTGCCAGCAGCTTAGACGCGTGGGGACTAGCAGACCTTACGCAGTATTTT. Amino acids: CASSLDAWGLADLTQYF.

There are a few counts of this clonotype. This chain joins TRBV20-1 and TRBJ1-5; TRBD1 aligns across 9 bases. Germline trimming cut 4 bases from V and 2 bases from J; bases unmatched to any gene: 6. Germline values: CDR1 DFQATT, CDR2 SNEGSKA (reference sequence). The CDR3 has 15 residues. Written as DNA, the CDR3 is TGCAGTGCTAAAACAGGGGGCTGGGGCAATCAGCCCCAGCATTTT. Its protein product is CSAKTGGWGNQPQHF.

This clonotype occurred many times. The gene calls are TRBV7-6 and TRBJ2-7, with D perhaps TRBD1 or TRBD2 (6 bases each). CDR1 and CDR2 (germline): SGHVS, FNYEAQ. Between the trimmed V and J ends, which lost 4 bases and 4 bases, there was a span of 14 bases. The CDR3 is made up of 14 amino acids. CDR3 residues: CASSWGAGRYEQYF. The CDR3 DNA reads as TGTGCCAGCAGCTGGGGGGCAGGGCGTTACGAGCAGTACTTC.

This clonotype was seen at least ten times. The chain employs TRBV7-9 and TRBJ2-5; 7 nucleotides match TRBD2. With 4 bases clipped from V and 4 bases from J, the junction kept 9 bases outside the gene matches. This CDR3 spans 15 amino acids. Germline values: CDR1 SEHNR, CDR2 FQNEAQ (reference sequence). CDR3 in amino acids: CASSYSGPQGETQYF. The CDR3 DNA reads TGTGCCAGCAGCTATAGCGGGCCGCAAGGAGAGACCCAGTACTTC.

This clonotype was detected ten times or more. The chain recombines TRBV6-1 with TRBJ2-5; D is undetermined. The CDR3 contains 16 residues. Trimming removed 6 bases from V and 1 base from J, with 18 bases in between. The germline gives CDR1 MNHNS, CDR2 SASEGT. The CDR3 reads CASSPERISPQETQYF. The CDR3 DNA is TGTGCCAGCAGCCCCGAAAGGATCTCACCCCAAGAGACCCAGTACTTC.

This clonotype has at least ten counts. The V and J genes are TRBV13 and TRBJ2-7; 7 positions match TRBD1. V was pared by 0 bases and J by 3 bases, with 5 bases of the junction left unmatched. CDR1 and CDR2 from the germline V gene are PRHDT and FYEKMQ (reference sequence). The CDR3 spans 15 residues. This chain's CDR3 is CASSLGAAGGYEQYF. CDR3 nucleotides: TGTGCCAGCAGCTTAGGTGCCGCAGGGGGCTACGAGCAGTACTTC.

The chain couples TRBV11-2 to TRBJ2-3, with TRBD2 identical over 12 bases. In germline, CDR1 is SGHAT, CDR2 FQNNGV. CDR3 length: 16 amino acids. J was trimmed by 5 bases and V by 0 bases; bases with no gene match: 3. In DNA, the CDR3 is TGTGCCAGCAGCTTAGAAACTAGCGGGAGGCTAGATACGCAGTATTTT. This codes for CASSLETSGRLDTQYF.

At least ten counts were recorded for this clonotype. The chain joins TRBV10-3 to TRBJ2-5; 12 bases are shared with TRBD2. The CDR3 has 14 residues. The V and J ends lost 10 bases and 4 bases, in that order; junction bases with no gene match: 7. Germline loops: CDR1 ENHRY, CDR2 SYGVKD. The CDR3, as DNA: TGTGCCACCCGACTAGCGGGAGAGGTAGAGACCCAGTACTTC. Its translation is CATRLAGEVETQYF.

This clonotype appeared once. It is likely a read error, because the conserved phenylalanine at the end of the CDR3 is missing. The chain employs TRBV29-1 and TRBJ1-1; maybe TRBD1 (5 bases). CDR1 is SQVTM and CDR2 is ANQGSEA in the germline V gene. The CDR3 consists of 13 residues. The CDR3: CGVERQGYGEAFL. CDR3 nucleotide sequence: TGCGGCGTTGAGCGCCAGGGATATGGTGAAGCTTTCCTT.

Ten or more counts support this clonotype. The rearrangement uses TRBV11-2 and TRBJ1-1; a possible D gene is TRBD1 (5 bases). Between the trimmed V and J ends, which lost 5 bases and 5 bases, there was a span of 21 bases. This CDR3 is 16 amino acids long. The germline V gene has CDR1 SGHAT and CDR2 FQNNGV. The CDR3: CASSVTTGLRITEAFF. The DNA of the CDR3 is TGTGCCAGCAGCGTAACCACGGGACTCCGGATTACTGAAGCTTTCTTT. The full variable domain, rest sourced from reference TRBV11-2 and TRBJ1-1, is EAGVAQSPRYKIIEKRQSVAFWCNPISGHATLYWYQQILGQGPKLLIQFQNNGVVDDSQLPKDRFSAERLKGVDSTLKIQPAKLEDSAVYLCASSVTTGLRITEAFFGQGTRLTVV.

This clonotype has at least ten counts. The chain recombines TRBV20-1 with TRBJ2-7; no reliable D call. V lost 2 bases and J lost 3, with 5 bases in between. Germline V gene data show CDR1 as DFQATT and CDR2 as SNEGSKA (reference sequence). The CDR3 is made up of 11 amino acids. The CDR3 reads CSARLDYEQYF. In DNA form, the CDR3 reads TGCAGTGCTAGACTGGACTACGAGCAGTACTTC.

This clonotype was picked up many times. V usage is TRBV30 and J usage is TRBJ1-1; D not certain. CDR1 and CDR2 from the germline V gene are GTSNPN and SVGIG (reference sequence). The CDR3 runs to 13 residues. V was clipped by 2 bases and J by 4 bases, with 11 bases between them. In nucleotides, the CDR3 is TGTGCCTGGAGTCGCCTACTGGGCACTGAAGCTTTCTTT. Translating gives CAWSRLLGTEAFF. The full variable domain, in which reference TRBV30 and TRBJ1-1 provide the parts outside the CDR3, is SQTIHQWPATLVQPVGSPLSLECTVEGTSNPNLYWYRQAAGRGLQLLFYSVGIGQISSEVPQNLSASRPQDRQFILSSKKLLLSDSGFYLCAWSRLLGTEAFFGQGTRLTVV.

This clonotype appeared a few times. The chain employs TRBV2 and TRBJ2-6, with D possibly matching TRBD1 (6 bases). Germline values: CDR1 SNHLY, CDR2 FYNNEI. V was trimmed by 6 bases and J by 4 bases, leaving 13 bases between them. The CDR3 is 15 amino acids. The CDR3 DNA reads as TGTGCCAGCAGAACAGGGTTATCCGGGGCCAACGTCCTGACTTTC. Protein: CASRTGLSGANVLTF.

Notes on this clonotype: Since a much larger clone is just one base distant, this may be a read error. The chain joins TRBV19 to TRBJ1-1, with D unclear. V gave up 1 base and J gave up 4 bases, with 7 bases separating them. Germline CDR1 reads LNHDA; CDR2 reads SQIVND (reference sequence). This CDR3 region has 13 residues. This CDR3 reads CASSIVEGTEAFF. The CDR3 DNA follows: TGTGCCAGTAGTATAGTCGAGGGCACTGAAGCTTTCTTT.

The V gene is TRBV6-1, the J gene TRBJ1-6, with D unresolved. Germline CDR1 is MNHNS and CDR2 is SASEGT. V lost 5 bases and J 5 bases, leaving 13 bases between the germline ends. The CDR3 totals 15 residues. CDR3 sequence (DNA): TGTGCCAGCAGTTATGGGTCTCGGAATAATTCACCCCTCCACTTT. This codes for CASSYGSRNNSPLHF.